These 8 T cell receptor beta chains were all obtained from the same sample, sequenced in a study of human T cells and chemical hapten exposure. The time point here: pre-sensitization, week 0. Treatment denoted: therapeutic diphenylcyclopropenone sensitization with weekly scalp DPC. One entry per CDR3 protein results from TCRdb running MiXCR on the RACE reads. The sample lists 270,000 or so distinct CDR3 sequences, almost 8% occurring once. This specimen was whole blood, taken in connection with sensitization to the hapten diphenylcyclopropenone (DPC). The source is a man between 18 and 35 years old with alopecia areata. Some clones in this sample may be carry-over from other donors' samples.

This clonotype was seen a few times. The chain is built from TRBV10-1 and TRBJ2-5; D ambiguous. Germline V gene lookup returns CDR1 WNHNN and CDR2 SYGVQD (reference sequence). Trimming shortened V by 6 bases and J by 5 bases, and 16 bases separated the two germline ends. The CDR3 sequence is 14 residues long. CDR3 coding DNA: TGCGCCAGCAGGAACCGGTCCGTGGGGGAGACCCAGTACTTC. This codes for CASRNRSVGETQYF.

Many counts were recorded for this clonotype. The rearrangement links TRBV4-3 to TRBJ1-3; a weak D match, TRBD1 (5 bases). Germline V gene data show CDR1 as LGHNA and CDR2 as YSLEER. The CDR3 loop spans 13 amino acids. The V end was cut by 0 bases, the J end by 15 bases, with 15 bases between. The CDR3 sequence is CASSQDGGREEYF. The CDR3 DNA reads as TGCGCCAGCAGCCAAGATGGTGGCAGGGAAGAATATTTT.

The sample holds a few counts of this clonotype. J is TRBJ1-2 and V is TRBV5-1; D gene unclear. This CDR3 has 13 residues. From germline, CDR1 is SGHRS and CDR2 YFSETQ. Trimming left V 4 bases short and J 4 bases short, with 11 bases between. CDR3 bases: TGCGCCAGCAGCCCCGAGAGTCGCTATGGCTACACCTTC. This sequence encodes CASSPESRYGYTF. The entire variable domain, with the rest obtained from reference TRBV5-1 and TRBJ1-2, is as follows: KAGVTQTPRYLIKTRGQQVTLSCSPISGHRSVSWYQQTPGQGLQFLFEYFSETQRNKGNFPGRFSGRQFSNSRSEMNVSTLELGDSALYLCASSPESRYGYTFGSGTRLTVV.

In this sample, this clonotype turned up a few times. The chain combines TRBV11-1 with TRBJ2-2; no firm D call. Germline values: CDR1 SGHAT, CDR2 FQDESV (reference sequence). CDR3 size: 12 residues. V lost 6 bases to trimming and J lost 1 base, with 3 bases between them. CDR3: CASSQNTGELFF. CDR3 coding DNA: TGTGCCAGCAGTCAGAACACCGGGGAGCTGTTTTTT.

V and J are TRBV10-3 and TRBJ2-7; 14 positions match TRBD2. This CDR3 is 14 amino acids long. Germline-derived CDR1 and CDR2 are ENHRY and SYGVKD. The J segment lost 5 bases and the V segment lost 10 bases, leaving 7 bases of the junction unmatched. CDR3: CATSTSGGEHEQYF. Here the CDR3 DNA reads TGTGCCACCTCGACTAGCGGGGGGGAACACGAGCAGTACTTC.

This clonotype was found many times. The chain links TRBV6-1 to TRBJ1-6, with D hard to call. From germline, CDR1 is MNHNS and CDR2 SASEGT. Trimming shortened V by 1 base and J by 7 bases, and 11 bases separated the two germline ends. This CDR3 has 15 residues. Written as DNA, the CDR3 is TGTGCCAGCAGTGAAGAAGTAGGTTTCAATTCACCCCTCCACTTT. Its protein product is CASSEEVGFNSPLHF.

This sequence joins TRBV3-1 and TRBJ1-4; D is undetermined. The CDR3 sequence is 13 residues long. The germline V gene encodes CDR1 LGHDT and CDR2 YNNKEL (reference sequence). Trimming removed 4 bases at V and 6 bases at J, with 9 bases between. In DNA, the CDR3 is TGTGCCAGCAGCCCCTATGGTGATGAAAAACTGTTTTTT. This gives the protein CASSPYGDEKLFF.

There are a few counts of this clonotype. The chain is built from TRBV29-1 and TRBJ1-1; no firm D call. Trimming cost V 4 bases and J 6 bases, with 12 bases left between them. CDR3 length: 12 amino acids. CDR1 SQVTM and CDR2 ANQGSEA come from the germline V gene. The CDR3 is CSVVGSTPEAFF. In nucleotides, the CDR3 is TGCAGCGTTGTGGGATCCACACCTGAAGCTTTCTTT.